The 7 T cell receptor beta chains below all came from one sample that was sequenced in a study of blood T cell repertoires in COVID-19. Profiling relied on immunoSEQ multiplex PCR, and the TCRdb table lists in-frame clones only, not all of them. This sample has about 71,000 clones, with approximately 88% found just once. Sequenced input: peripheral blood. These receptors were taken from a human donor in a cohort sampled during active COVID-19.

Here the CDR3 reads CASGGQGAGDTQYF. CDR3 DNA: TGTGCCAGCGGTGGACAGGGGGCTGGGGATACGCAGTATTTT. The V and J genes are TRBV28 and TRBJ2-3; 11 nucleotides line up with TRBD1. Germline-derived CDR1 and CDR2 are MDHEN and SYDVKM. V was pared by 8 bases and J by 6 bases, with 7 bases of the junction left unmatched. The CDR3 has 14 amino acids.

The CDR3 loop reads CASRFRGNSPLHF. The CDR3 DNA reads TGTGCCAGTCGGTTCAGGGGGAATTCACCCCTCCACTTT. The rearrangement links TRBV19 to TRBJ1-6; TRBD1 matches 7 bases. CDR1 and CDR2 (germline): LNHDA, SQIVND (reference sequence). This CDR3 is built from 13 residues. Trimming cost V 8 bases and J 7 bases; bases outside gene matches: 5.

This chain joins TRBV11-2 and TRBJ2-1; D remains ambiguous. The CDR3 is 15 amino acids. V gave up 7 bases and J gave up 5 bases, with 18 bases separating them. Germline values: CDR1 SGHAT, CDR2 FQNNGV. Here the CDR3 reads CASTTSYAGHNEQFF. The CDR3 bases are TGTGCCAGCACTACTTCTTACGCCGGTCACAATGAGCAGTTCTTC.

This clone appeared a single time. The chain links TRBV7-9 to TRBJ2-7; D remains ambiguous. The CDR3 is 12 amino acids. V was cut by 3 bases and J by 6 bases, with 9 bases left in between. CDR1 and CDR2 (germline): SEHNR, FQNEAQ (reference sequence). The CDR3 DNA follows: TGTGCCAGCAGCTTTCGGGTTGCCGAGCAGTACTTC. It translates to CASSFRVAEQYF.

The gene calls are TRBV28 and TRBJ1-2, with TRBD1 matching 10 bases. J lost 3 bases, V lost 6 bases, and 7 bases had no gene match. The CDR3 has 15 amino acids. CDR1 and CDR2 from the germline V gene are MDHEN and SYDVKM. CDR3 DNA: TGTGCCAGCAGCCAACCCGGGACAGGGGACTATGGCTACACCTTC. This sequence encodes CASSQPGTGDYGYTF.

V usage is TRBV29-1 and J usage is TRBJ2-6; TRBD1 matches at 8 bases. Germline loops: CDR1 SQVTM, CDR2 ANQGSEA. The V and J ends lost 4 bases and 0 bases, in that order; junction bases with no gene match: 8. The CDR3 has 17 amino acids. The CDR3, as DNA: TGCAGCGTTGCATTAGGGACAGGTCACTCTGGGGCCAACGTCCTGACTTTC. Its protein product is CSVALGTGHSGANVLTF. The full variable domain, in which reference TRBV29-1 and TRBJ2-6 provide the parts outside the CDR3, is SAVISQKPSRDICQRGTSLTIQCQVDSQVTMMFWYRQQPGQSLTLIATANQGSEATYESGFVIDKFPISRPNLTFSTLTVSNMSPEDSSIYLCSVALGTGHSGANVLTFGAGSRLTVL.

The chain employs TRBV4-1 and TRBJ1-2; 8 nucleotides align to TRBD1. There are 15 residues in the CDR3. V lost 6 bases, J lost 5 bases, and 11 bases stayed unmatched. CDR1 is MGHRA and CDR2 is YSYEKL in the germline V gene. The CDR3 DNA reads as TGCGCCAGCAGGTTCAGGACAGGGACGGGATATGGCTACACCTTC. It codes for CASRFRTGTGYGYTF.